These 31 T cell receptor beta chains were all obtained from the same sample, sequenced in a study of T cell responses to AZD1222 COVID-19 vaccine listed by TCRdb under 2021. The time point label of this sample denotes: baseline before first vaccination. Receptors were amplified or captured by the immunoSEQ multiplex PCR assay. TCRdb stores this immuneACCESS table with in-frame sequences only. Part of the clones is absent; in the studies checked, under half of the shortfall reflects unresolved V genes, and no reason is known for the rest. Present in this sample are 100,000 to 150,000 clones, 89% of which were seen just once. The top ten clones comprise around 5.9% of the sample. Sequences were derived from peripheral blood, sampled on day 0 of AZD1222 vaccination. The receptor source for this set is an adult in good health.

This chain joins TRBV6-5 and TRBJ1-5; D not resolved. This CDR3 has 15 amino acids. Germline V gives CDR1 MNHEY, CDR2 SVGAGI. V was clipped by 0 bases and J by 4 bases, with 10 bases between them. CDR3 coding DNA: TGTGCCAGCAGTTACTCCGGCGCGTATAATCAGCCCCAGCATTTT. Translating gives CASSYSGAYNQPQHF.

The J gene is TRBJ2-1, the V gene TRBV5-8; 7 bases line up with TRBD2. J lost 8 bases, V lost 2 bases, and 10 bases had no gene match. Germline CDR1 reads SGHTS; CDR2 reads YDEGEE. This CDR3 region has 15 residues. CDR3 in DNA: TGTGCCAGCAGCTTTGGGAGGGATGGCACCGATGAGCAGTTCTTC. Amino acid sequence: CASSFGRDGTDEQFF.

The DNA for the CDR3 is TGTGCCAGTAATTCAGGGGCTGGCTCACCCCTCCACTTT. Translated, it gives CASNSGAGSPLHF. The chain employs TRBV19 and TRBJ1-6, with D possibly TRBD1 on 6 matching bases. V was cut by 7 bases and J by 10 bases, with 14 bases left in between. The germline V gene encodes CDR1 LNHDA and CDR2 SQIVND (reference sequence). The CDR3 runs to 13 residues.

This clone occurred a few times. V gene TRBV6-5 combines with J gene TRBJ2-7; D remains ambiguous. Germline V CDR1 and CDR2: MNHEY, SVGAGI. CDR3 size: 12 residues. V lost 6 bases to trimming and J lost 3 bases, with 9 bases between them. The CDR3 coding sequence is TGTGCCAGCAGGATAGGAGACTACGAGCAGTACTTC. It codes for CASRIGDYEQYF.

The chain has TRBV29-1 and TRBJ1-1, with 7 bases fitting TRBD1. J gave up 5 bases and V 3 bases, and 6 bases lay outside the gene matches. This CDR3 has 13 residues. The germline gives CDR1 SQVTM, CDR2 ANQGSEA. CDR3 residues: CSVDGRGSTEAFF. In nucleotides, the CDR3 is TGCAGCGTTGATGGCAGGGGGTCTACTGAAGCTTTCTTT. Complete variable domain (other parts from reference TRBV29-1 and TRBJ1-1): SAVISQKPSRDICQRGTSLTIQCQVDSQVTMMFWYRQQPGQSLTLIATANQGSEATYESGFVIDKFPISRPNLTFSTLTVSNMSPEDSSIYLCSVDGRGSTEAFFGQGTRLTVV.

The rearrangement joins TRBV19 to TRBJ2-3; D perhaps matches TRBD2 (5 bases). Looked up from germline, CDR1 is LNHDA and CDR2 is SQIVND (reference sequence). The CDR3 has 12 residues. Trimming stripped 7 bases from V and 2 bases from J, with 7 bases between. The CDR3 sequence is CASNDYTDTQYF. In DNA form, the CDR3 reads TGTGCCAGTAACGACTACACAGATACGCAGTATTTT.

The genes are TRBV6-2 or TRBV6-3 and TRBJ2-1; 10 nucleotides match TRBD2. J was trimmed by 6 bases and V by 4 bases; bases with no gene match: 6. This CDR3 is 15 amino acids long. CDR1 and CDR2 from the germline V gene are MNHEY and SVGEGT. The CDR3 DNA reads as TGTGCCAGCAGTTTTCCCCGGACTAGCGGCAATGAGCAGTTCTTC. Translating it yields CASSFPRTSGNEQFF.

The rearrangement uses TRBV6-1 and TRBJ1-5; possibly TRBD1 for D (5 bases). CDR1 and CDR2 (germline): MNHNS, SASEGT. Trimming pared 4 bases from V and 0 bases from J, leaving 13 bases between. The CDR3 contains 16 residues. The CDR3 sequence is CASSAMDTYSNQPQHF. The CDR3 DNA sequence: TGTGCCAGCAGTGCGATGGACACTTATAGCAATCAGCCCCAGCATTTT.

This rearrangement joins TRBV7-2 to TRBJ2-1; 10 bases agree with TRBD2. CDR1 SGHTA and CDR2 FQGNSA come from the germline V gene. This CDR3 region has 15 residues. Germline trimming cut 0 bases from V and 9 bases from J; bases unmatched to any gene: 5. CDR3 loop: CASSLALGLASEQFF. The CDR3 DNA reads as TGTGCCAGCAGCTTAGCGTTGGGACTAGCGAGTGAGCAGTTCTTC.

The rearrangement uses TRBV29-1 and TRBJ2-7, with D possibly matching TRBD2 (6 bases). From germline, CDR1 is SQVTM and CDR2 ANQGSEA. Trimming shortened V by 5 bases and J by 2 bases, and 10 bases separated the two germline ends. This CDR3 contains 12 residues. This CDR3 is CSVQEGTYEQYF. In nucleotides, the CDR3 is TGCAGCGTTCAGGAGGGAACCTACGAGCAGTACTTC.

CDR3 residues: CASSLAGNTEAFF. CDR3 DNA sequence: TGCGCCAGCAGCTTGGCTGGGAACACTGAAGCTTTCTTT. V is TRBV5-1 and J is TRBJ1-1; D is undetermined. The length of the CDR3 is 13 residues. Trimming removed 0 bases from V and 1 base from J, with 4 bases in between. Germline assignment: CDR1 SGHRS and CDR2 YFSETQ.

This chain uses TRBV10-3 with TRBJ1-2, with D possibly TRBD1 on 5 matching bases. Germline CDR1 is ENHRY and CDR2 is SYGVKD. Trimming took off 3 bases at V and 6 bases at J, with 14 bases between the two ends. The CDR3 has 14 amino acids. The CDR3 coding sequence is TGTGCCATCAGTGATAGGGCAGGGATTGATGGCTACACCTTC. Protein product: CAISDRAGIDGYTF.

The V and J genes are TRBV19 and TRBJ1-2; possible D gene TRBD1, 5 bases. Per the germline V gene, CDR1 is LNHDA and CDR2 is SQIVND (reference sequence). The CDR3 length is 13 residues. V gave up 5 bases and J gave up 3 bases, with 10 bases separating them. CDR3 sequence: CASSYRGDYGYTF. CDR3 nucleotides: TGTGCCAGTAGTTATAGAGGGGACTATGGCTACACCTTC.

The chain employs TRBV7-9 and TRBJ1-6; TRBD1 aligns across 7 bases. The germline V gene encodes CDR1 SEHNR and CDR2 FQNEAQ (reference sequence). After removal of 6 bases from V and 5 bases from J, the junction contained 16 bases not matched to a gene. The CDR3 spans 18 residues. In DNA, the CDR3 is TGTGCCAGCAGGCCGTGGGACAGAGAGACATTAAATAATTCACCCCTCCACTTT. As protein: CASRPWDRETLNNSPLHF. Full variable domain (remainder filled in from reference TRBV7-9 and TRBJ1-6): DTGVSQNPRHKITKRGQNVTFRCDPISEHNRLYWYRQTLGQGPEFLTYFQNEAQLEKSRLLSDRFSAERPKGSFSTLEIQRTEQGDSAMYLCASRPWDRETLNNSPLHFGNGTRLTVT.

The J gene is TRBJ1-1, the V gene TRBV6-5; TRBD1 matches at 9 bases. This CDR3 has 14 residues. CDR1 is MNHEY and CDR2 is SVGAGI in the germline V gene. V lost 3 bases to trimming and J lost 6 bases; unmatched junction nucleotides: 5. The CDR3 sequence is CASSYGTGYPEAFF. The DNA of the CDR3 is TGTGCCAGCAGTTATGGGACAGGGTACCCTGAAGCTTTCTTT.

Comments on this clone: Other DNA sequences in the same sample also yield this CDR3. The gene calls are TRBV9 and TRBJ1-4; D possibly corresponds to TRBD1 (6 bases). The ends were cut back, 2 bases at V and 8 bases at J, with 13 bases in the middle. The CDR3 loop spans 14 amino acids. In germline, CDR1 is SGDLS, CDR2 YYNGEE. CDR3 nucleotide sequence: TGTGCCAGCAGCGTCGGAGGGGGAGGGGAAAAACTGTTTTTT. This translates into CASSVGGGGEKLFF.

The V gene is TRBV29-1, the J gene TRBJ1-1; 7 nucleotides match TRBD1. The germline V gene encodes CDR1 SQVTM and CDR2 ANQGSEA. The CDR3 loop spans 13 amino acids. V gave up 6 bases and J gave up 1 base; unmatched junction bases: 5. The DNA of the CDR3 is TGCAGCGTCCCGGGACAGAGGAACACTGAAGCTTTCTTT. It translates to CSVPGQRNTEAFF.

The chain uses TRBV18 and TRBJ1-6; no reliable D call. Germline V lookup: CDR1 KGHSH, CDR2 LQKENI. V shed 3 bases and J shed 9 bases, with 9 bases lying between them. The CDR3 covers 13 residues. CDR3 protein: CASSPHRSSPLHF. For the CDR3, the DNA is TGTGCCAGCTCACCCCATCGGAGTTCACCCCTCCACTTT.

The rearrangement uses TRBV4-3 and TRBJ1-2; TRBD1 is a possible D gene (5 bases). The CDR3 sequence is 15 residues long. The germline V gene has CDR1 LGHNA and CDR2 YSLEER. Trimming removed 0 bases at V and 5 bases at J, with 13 bases between. The CDR3 here is CASSQDLGAGYGYTF. The DNA of the CDR3 is TGCGCCAGCAGCCAAGATCTCGGGGCAGGGTATGGCTACACCTTC.

The count of this clone is one. The chain carries TRBV28 and TRBJ1-5; D not resolved. The CDR3 contains 14 residues. Deletions cut 3 bases from V and 5 bases from J, with 11 bases between. Germline CDR1 MDHEN, CDR2 SYDVKM. In DNA, the CDR3 is TGTGCCAGCAGTTTCGAAGCTACCCATCAGCCCCAGCATTTT. Its translation: CASSFEATHQPQHF.

The rearrangement links TRBV6-5 to TRBJ1-5; D is possibly TRBD1 (5 bases). The V end was cut by 7 bases, the J end by 3 bases, with 16 bases between. Germline-derived CDR1 and CDR2 are MNHEY and SVGAGI. This CDR3 spans 15 amino acids. The DNA for the CDR3 is TGTGCCAGCATGAAGGAGGGACGGCACAATCAGCCCCAGCATTTT. It codes for CASMKEGRHNQPQHF.

In nucleotides, the CDR3 is TGTGCCAGTAGTTCGGGGACAGGGGACAACTATGGCTACACCTTC. This encodes CASSSGTGDNYGYTF. V gene TRBV19 combines with J gene TRBJ1-2; 10 bases line up with TRBD1. Trimming took 5 bases from V and 2 from J; bases not matched to a gene: 5. The CDR3 loop spans 15 amino acids. CDR1 is LNHDA and CDR2 is SQIVND in the germline V gene (reference sequence).

CDR3 nucleotide sequence: TGTGCCAGCAGTGAATATGGAAATCAGCCCCAGCATTTT. Amino acid sequence: CASSEYGNQPQHF. V usage is TRBV6-1 and J usage is TRBJ1-5; D is uncertain. The CDR3 runs to 13 residues. Trimming left V 2 bases short and J 4 bases short, with 6 bases between. Germline values: CDR1 MNHNS, CDR2 SASEGT.

This sequence joins TRBV2 and TRBJ1-5, with 9 nucleotides matching TRBD1. From germline, CDR1 is SNHLY and CDR2 FYNNEI. The CDR3 runs 13 residues. With V trimmed by 6 bases and J by 4 bases, 1 base remained unmatched. Here the CDR3 DNA reads TGTGCCAGCAGGGGGACAGGGAATCAGCCCCAGCATTTT. This gives the protein CASRGTGNQPQHF.

For the CDR3, the DNA is TGTGCCAGCATGGGACAGGGGCTCAATCAGCCCCAGCATTTT. This encodes CASMGQGLNQPQHF. The rearrangement joins TRBV6-5 to TRBJ1-5; 10 bases are shared with TRBD1. Trimming removed 7 bases from V and 3 bases from J; junction bases left unmatched: 3. This CDR3 spans 14 amino acids. CDR1 is MNHEY, CDR2 SVGAGI, per germline.

This clone was seen a few times. The chain uses TRBV12-3 or TRBV12-4 and TRBJ1-1, with D perhaps matching TRBD1 (5 bases). The CDR3 is made up of 13 amino acids. V lost 7 bases, J lost 5 bases, and 14 bases lay in between. In DNA, the CDR3 is TGTGCCAGCATACGTAAAAGGGGAACTGAAGCTTTCTTT. This sequence encodes CASIRKRGTEAFF.

The chain is built from TRBV6-2 or TRBV6-3 and TRBJ1-1, with D perhaps matching TRBD1 (5 bases). The V end was cut by 6 bases, the J end by 2 bases, with 10 bases between. The CDR3 has 13 residues. Germline-derived CDR1 and CDR2 are MNHEY and SVGEGT. DNA for the CDR3: TGTGCCAGCAGCTGGGGACGCAACACTGAAGCTTTCTTT. Amino acid sequence: CASSWGRNTEAFF.

The chain recombines TRBV6-5 with TRBJ1-3; 7 bases are shared with TRBD1. Germline CDR1 is MNHEY and CDR2 is SVGAGI. The CDR3 covers 14 residues. V was pared by 6 bases and J by 4 bases, with 6 bases of the junction left unmatched. As DNA, the CDR3 is TGTGCCAGCAGCGCCGACAGGGCGGGAAACACCATATATTTT. Amino acid sequence: CASSADRAGNTIYF.

The rearrangement links TRBV7-2 to TRBJ1-1; D might be TRBD1 (5 bases). Germline V gives CDR1 SGHTA, CDR2 FQGNSA. With 1 base removed from V and 1 base from J, the gap between germline ends came to 13 bases. The CDR3 spans 16 residues. This CDR3 is CASSLVGGGQNTEAFF. CDR3 nucleotides: TGTGCCAGCAGCTTAGTGGGAGGTGGACAGAACACTGAAGCTTTCTTT.

The V gene is TRBV6-1, the J gene TRBJ1-6; possibly TRBD1 for D (6 bases). The germline CDR1 and CDR2 sequences are MNHNS and SASEGT. The V gene lost 0 bases and the J gene lost 8 bases, with 8 bases spanning the gap. The CDR3 covers 14 residues. The CDR3 DNA follows: TGTGCCAGCAGTGAAGCGGGGGCTTATTCACCCCTCCACTTT. It yields the protein CASSEAGAYSPLHF.

This chain links TRBV5-4 with TRBJ2-2; D is perhaps TRBD2 (6 bases). Germline V gene lookup returns CDR1 SGHNT and CDR2 YYREEE (reference sequence). There are 14 residues in the CDR3. The V end lost 2 bases, the J end lost 7 bases, and 12 bases lay between the germline ends. The DNA for the CDR3 is TGTGCCAGCAGCTTCGGCGGGGCCGGCGGGGAGCTGTTTTTT. Translating gives CASSFGGAGGELFF.